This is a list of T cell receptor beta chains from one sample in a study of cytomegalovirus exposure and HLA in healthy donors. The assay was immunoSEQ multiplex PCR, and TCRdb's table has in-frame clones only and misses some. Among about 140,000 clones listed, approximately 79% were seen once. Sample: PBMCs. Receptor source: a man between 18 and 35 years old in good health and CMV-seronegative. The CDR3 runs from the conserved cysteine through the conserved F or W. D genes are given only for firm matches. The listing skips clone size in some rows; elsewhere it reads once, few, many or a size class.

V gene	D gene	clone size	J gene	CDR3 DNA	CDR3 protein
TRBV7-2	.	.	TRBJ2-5	TGTGCCAGCAGCTTGTCCCGGGTTTGGGAGACCCAGTACTTC	CASSLSRVWETQYF
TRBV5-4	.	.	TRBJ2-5	TGTGCCAGCAGCCTAAAGGCCGGGGTGGAGACCCAGTACTTC	CASSLKAGVETQYF
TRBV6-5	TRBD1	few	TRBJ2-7	TGTGCCAGCAGGAAATCGGGACAGGGATACGAGCAGTACTTC	CASRKSGQGYEQYF
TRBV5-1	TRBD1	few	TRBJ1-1	TGCGCCACCCGGTTAGGGGTAGGGGGCGGAAGCACTGAAGCTTTCTTT	CATRLGVGGGSTEAFF
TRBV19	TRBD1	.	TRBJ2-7	TGTGCCAGCCGCCAACCGGGACAGAAAACCTACGAGCAGTACTTC	CASRQPGQKTYEQYF
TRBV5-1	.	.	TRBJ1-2	TGCGCCAGCAGCGCCTCAGGGGAGATCGGCTACACCTTC	CASSASGEIGYTF
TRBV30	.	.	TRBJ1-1	TGTGCCTGGAGTGGCGGGGTAGGAGCAAGGACTGAAGCTTTCTTT	CAWSGGVGARTEAFF
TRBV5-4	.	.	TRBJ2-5	TGTGCCAGCAGCTTGGGTCGGGGACTCCAAGAGACCCAGTACTTC	CASSLGRGLQETQYF
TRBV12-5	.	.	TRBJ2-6	TGTGCTAGTGGTTTCGGGGGCTCTGGGGCCAACGTCCTGACTTTC	CASGFGGSGANVLTF
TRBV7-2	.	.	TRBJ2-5	TGTGCCAGCAGCTTAGGAGGGCCCGGAGAGACCCAGTACTTC	CASSLGGPGETQYF
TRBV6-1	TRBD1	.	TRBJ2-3	TGTGCCAGCAGTGAGGGGACAGGGGGTTCAGATACGCAGTATTTT	CASSEGTGGSDTQYF
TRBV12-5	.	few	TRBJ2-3	TGTGCTAGTGGTTTGGTCCTCCGGGAAAGGGGCACAGATACGCAGTATTTT	CASGLVLRERGTDTQYF
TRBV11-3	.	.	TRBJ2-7	TGTGCCAGCAGCTTTTCGGGTGACGAGCAGTACTTC	CASSFSGDEQYF
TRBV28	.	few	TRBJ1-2	TGTGCCAGCAGCCCCCGCCGGAGCAACTATGGCTACACCTTC	CASSPRRSNYGYTF
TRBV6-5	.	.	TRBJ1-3	TGTGCCAGCAGTTACGGGAGCTCTGGAAACACCATATATTTT	CASSYGSSGNTIYF
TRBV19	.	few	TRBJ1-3	TGTGCCAGTAGTATACGAGGGAAAACCCTCTCTGGAAACACCATATATTTT	CASSIRGKTLSGNTIYF
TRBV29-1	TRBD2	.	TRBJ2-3	TGCAGCGTTGATAGCGGGGGGAACACAGATACGCAGTATTTT	CSVDSGGNTDTQYF
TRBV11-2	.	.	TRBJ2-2	TGTGCCAGCAGCCAAGAGGGTAGACACACCGGGGAGCTGTTTTTT	CASSQEGRHTGELFF
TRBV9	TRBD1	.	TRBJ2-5	TGTGCCAGCAGCGAGGGACAGGGAACGGAGACCCAGTACTTC	CASSEGQGTETQYF
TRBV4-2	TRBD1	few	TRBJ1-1	TGTGCCAGCAGCCAAGAGGAAGGACAGGGGAGGACTGAAGCTTTCTTT	CASSQEEGQGRTEAFF
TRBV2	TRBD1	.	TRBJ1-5	TGTGCCAGCAGAGACAGGGACTTTGGGCAGCCCCAGCATTTT	CASRDRDFGQPQHF
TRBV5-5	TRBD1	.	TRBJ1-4	TGTGCCAGCAGCCCCAGACAGGGTGGTTTGGATGAAAAACTGTTTTTT	CASSPRQGGLDEKLFF
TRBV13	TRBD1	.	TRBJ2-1	TGTGCCAGCAGCTCTGGGACAGGGGAGGGAGAGCAGTTCTTC	CASSSGTGEGEQFF
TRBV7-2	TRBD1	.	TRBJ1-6	TGTGCCAGCAGCGGGACAGGTCAAGGAAATTCACCCCTCCACTTT	CASSGTGQGNSPLHF
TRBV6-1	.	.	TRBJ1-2	TGTGCCAGCAGGGTCGCGGGAGCTAACTATGGCTACACCTTC	CASRVAGANYGYTF
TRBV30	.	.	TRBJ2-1	TGTGCCTGGACTGCTCAGGCCTACAATGAGCAGTTCTTC	CAWTAQAYNEQFF
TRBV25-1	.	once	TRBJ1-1	TGTGCCAGCAGTGATCCCACGGGGGGGGACACTGAAGCTTTCTTT	CASSDPTGGDTEAFF
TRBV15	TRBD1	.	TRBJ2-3	TGTGCCACACGGACAGGGGGAGATACGCAGTATTTT	CATRTGGDTQYF
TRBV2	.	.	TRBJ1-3	TGTGCCAGCAGTGACGGGCGGGGGCGAGGAAACACCATATATTTT	CASSDGRGRGNTIYF
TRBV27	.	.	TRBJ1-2	TGTGCCAGCAGTTTAGGGCAGAACTATGGCTACACCTTC	CASSLGQNYGYTF
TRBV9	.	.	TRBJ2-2	TGTGCCAGCAGCGCCTACAGGGAGCGGAGCACCGGGGAGCTGTTTTTT	CASSAYRERSTGELFF
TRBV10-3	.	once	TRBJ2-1	TGTGCCATCAGTGAGAGACAGGACAATGAGCAGTTCTTC	CAISERQDNEQFF
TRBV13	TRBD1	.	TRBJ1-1	TGTGCCAGCAGGGGAAAGGGGGCAGGCGTGACAACTGAAGCTTTCTTT	CASRGKGAGVTTEAFF
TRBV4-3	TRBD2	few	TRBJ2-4	TGCGCCAGCAGCCAAGATCCTGGGGGGGACATTCAGTACTTC	CASSQDPGGDIQYF
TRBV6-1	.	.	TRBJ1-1	TGTGCCAGCAGTGTACGAACCGGGGGACCTGGTGAAGCTTTCTTT	CASSVRTGGPGEAFF
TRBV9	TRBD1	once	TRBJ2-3	TGTGCCAGCAGCGTATGGGACAGGGGGCGTGCAGATACGCAGTATTTT	CASSVWDRGRADTQYF
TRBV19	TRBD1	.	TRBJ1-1	TGTGCCAGTAGTACACGGACAGGGGGAACAATGAACACTGAAGCTTTCTTT	CASSTRTGGTMNTEAFF
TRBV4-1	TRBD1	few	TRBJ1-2	TGCGCCAGCAGCCAACAGATTACAGGGGGCTGGGGCTACACCTTC	CASSQQITGGWGYTF
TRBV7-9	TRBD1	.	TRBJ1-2	TGTGCCAGCAGCCCGAGACAGGGTGGCTACACCTTC	CASSPRQGGYTF
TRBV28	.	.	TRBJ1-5	TGTGCCTCCCGGGGGTCGGGTCAGCCCCAGCATTTT	CASRGSGQPQHF